This TCR beta chain was profiled in a study of shared clonotypes between healthy human individuals. The naive CD8 fraction comprised CD45RO-negative cells positively selected for CCR7 and excluded terminally differentiated effector memory CD45RA+ cells. Each subset's genomic DNA was split evenly across several immunoSEQ plates. Data came from immunoSEQ multiplex PCR; TCRdb stores just in-frame clones and leaves some out. This table holds roughly 2,000,000 clones, about 95% found once. Germline V gene sequence: CDR1 LNHDA, CDR2 SQIVND (reference sequence). This CDR3 has 14 residues. Trimming took 4 bases from V and 3 from J; bases not matched to a gene: 4.

The chain recombines TRBV19 with TRBJ2-7; 9 bases fit TRBD1. The sample consisted of naive CD8+ T cells sorted from blood. This receptor was identified in a man aged 18 to 30 in good health. In DNA, the CDR3 is TGTGCCAGTAGTACCTCGGGACAGGGCTACGAGCAGTACTTC. Translating gives CASSTSGQGYEQYF.